The rows below give T cell receptor beta chains drawn from one sample of a study of blood T cell repertoires in COVID-19. Generated by immunoSEQ multiplex PCR, the TCRdb table keeps only in-frame clones and is missing some. The data show 28,000 or so clones, about 90% seen once. Sequencing input: peripheral blood. Receptors were obtained from a human donor in a cohort sampled during active COVID-19. The CDR3 runs from the conserved cysteine through the conserved F or W. Fields, in order: CDR3 protein, CDR3 DNA, clone size, V gene, D gene, J gene. A D gene is named only where the DNA matches it firmly. Not every row has a clone size; where given, it reads once, few, many or a size class.

CDR3: CASSERGEQYF
DNA: TGCGCCAGCAGCGAGAGAGGCGAGCAGTACTTC
size: NA
V: TRBV5-1
D: NA
J: TRBJ2-7

CDR3: CASSLGQGSNQPQHF
DNA: TGTGCCAGCAGCTTGGGGCAGGGTAGCAATCAGCCCCAGCATTTT
size: NA
V: TRBV5-6
D: NA
J: TRBJ1-5

CDR3: CASGRAAGVGTGELFF
DNA: TGTGCCAGTGGGAGAGCGGCGGGAGTAGGCACCGGGGAGCTGTTTTTT
size: once
V: TRBV19
D: TRBD2
J: TRBJ2-2

CDR3: CASSQGTSSTTGELFF
DNA: TGTGCCAGCAGCCAAGGGACTAGCAGCACCACCGGGGAGCTGTTTTTT
size: NA
V: TRBV14
D: TRBD2
J: TRBJ2-2

CDR3: CASSERTGSYNEQFF
DNA: TGTGCCAGCAGTGAACGGACAGGATCCTACAATGAGCAGTTCTTC
size: NA
V: TRBV2
D: TRBD1
J: TRBJ2-1

CDR3: CATSRDGGTGELFF
DNA: TGTGCCACCAGCAGAGATGGCGGCACCGGGGAGCTGTTTTTT
size: NA
V: TRBV15
D: NA
J: TRBJ2-2

CDR3: CASTPGLRNSPLHF
DNA: TGTGCCAGCACCCCCGGACTGAGAAATTCACCCCTCCACTTT
size: few
V: TRBV2
D: NA
J: TRBJ1-6

CDR3: CASSLDPTGYEQYF
DNA: TGCGCCAGCAGCTTGGACCCGACAGGCTACGAGCAGTACTTC
size: NA
V: TRBV5-1
D: NA
J: TRBJ2-7

CDR3: CASSPQTPTTSTYNEQFF
DNA: TGTGCCAGCAGCCCCCAAACCCCAACGACTAGCACCTACAATGAGCAGTTCTTC
size: NA
V: TRBV5-4
D: TRBD2
J: TRBJ2-1

CDR3: CASSYSGTSGAKTQYF
DNA: TGTGCCAGCAGTTACTCCGGGACTAGCGGGGCCAAGACCCAGTACTTC
size: NA
V: TRBV6-5
D: TRBD2
J: TRBJ2-5

CDR3: CASSRRRSGSNEQFF
DNA: TGTGCCAGCAGCCGGAGGAGAAGCGGGAGTAATGAGCAGTTCTTC
size: NA
V: TRBV5-8
D: TRBD2
J: TRBJ2-1

CDR3: CASSPQTGMGETQYF
DNA: TGTGCCAGTAGTCCCCAGACAGGGATGGGGGAGACCCAGTACTTC
size: NA
V: TRBV19
D: TRBD1
J: TRBJ2-5

CDR3: CASSLGLAGGSTDTQYF
DNA: TGTGCCAGCAGCTTAGGACTAGCGGGAGGTAGCACAGATACGCAGTATTTT
size: NA
V: TRBV7-7
D: TRBD2
J: TRBJ2-3

CDR3: CASSAHGLAVTDTQYF
DNA: TGTGCCAGCAGCGCCCACGGGCTAGCGGTCACAGATACGCAGTATTTT
size: NA
V: TRBV9
D: TRBD2
J: TRBJ2-3

CDR3: CASSLRTSGLNTGELFF
DNA: TGTGCCAGCAGCTTGCGCACTAGCGGGTTGAACACCGGGGAGCTGTTTTTT
size: NA
V: TRBV5-6
D: TRBD2
J: TRBJ2-2

CDR3: CASSLARREQFF
DNA: TGTGCCAGCAGCCTAGCTAGGAGGGAGCAGTTCTTC
size: NA
V: TRBV5-4
D: NA
J: TRBJ2-1

CDR3: CASSWGLAVNEQFF
DNA: TGTGCCAGCAGTTGGGGGTTAGCGGTCAATGAGCAGTTCTTC
size: NA
V: TRBV6-5
D: NA
J: TRBJ2-1

CDR3: CASSLIGSKSGGYQETQYF
DNA: TGTGCCAGCAGCTTAATAGGTTCGAAAAGCGGGGGGTACCAAGAGACCCAGTACTTC
size: NA
V: TRBV7-6
D: TRBD2
J: TRBJ2-5

CDR3: CSVVLAGYEQYF
DNA: TGCAGCGTTGTACTAGCGGGTTACGAGCAGTACTTC
size: NA
V: TRBV29-1
D: TRBD2
J: TRBJ2-7

CDR3: CASSSGGTDTQYF
DNA: TGTGCCAGCAGTTCGGGGGGCACAGATACGCAGTATTTT
size: NA
V: TRBV28
D: NA
J: TRBJ2-3